What follows are 27 T cell receptor beta chains derived from one specimen sequenced in a study of post-analysis software for immune sequencing data. cDNA libraries for TCR beta contained unique molecular identifiers. TCRdb reanalysed the PCR reads using MiXCR and keeps one entry per CDR3 protein. The table records 740,000 or so distinct CDR3 sequences, 53% of them present only once. These receptors have no known antigen. Findings and caveats of the study: TRBV5-6, TRBV5-1 and TRBV20-1 belonged to a set of about five TRBV segments that were more frequent in patients than controls.

The sample taken for sequencing was blood. The receptor set was obtained from a girl aged 10-17 years with multiple sclerosis.

The chain links TRBV5-1 to TRBJ2-5, with TRBD2 matching 9 bases. TRBJ2-7 matches the DNA end more closely, so the J call is doubtful. This CDR3 is 16 amino acids long. The V gene's germline CDR1 is SGHRS and CDR2 YFSETQ. The CDR3 region is CASSRGRAGGSGEQYF. The CDR3 region has the DNA TGCGCCAGCAGCCGCGGACGAGCGGGAGGTTCGGGCGAGCAGTACTTC.

The chain couples TRBV20-1 to TRBJ2-1, with TRBD1 identical over 9 bases. From germline, CDR1 is DFQATT and CDR2 SNEGSKA (reference sequence). The CDR3 runs to 15 residues. Trimming at V came to 6 bases and at J to 2 bases, leaving 8 bases not matched to a gene. This CDR3 is CSAARDRETYNEQFF. DNA for the CDR3: TGCAGTGCGGCCCGGGACAGGGAAACCTACAATGAGCAGTTCTTC.

The chain uses TRBV2 and TRBJ2-6; D is unclear. V lost 3 bases and J 6 bases, leaving 12 bases between the germline ends. CDR1 and CDR2 from the germline V gene are SNHLY and FYNNEI. This CDR3 has 15 amino acids. CDR3 in DNA: TGTGCCAGCAGTGACGAGGTCCCCACGGCCAACGTCCTGACTTTC. It yields the protein CASSDEVPTANVLTF.

This clonotype appeared once. CDR3 coding DNA: TGTGCCAGCAGCCACCCCGGACTAGCGGAGGGGGAGCAGTACTTC. Translated: CASSHPGLAEGEQYF. The chain combines TRBV3-1 with TRBJ2-5; 10 bases line up with TRBD2. CDR1 is LGHDT and CDR2 is YNNKEL in the germline V gene (reference sequence). The CDR3 has 15 residues. J gave up 11 bases and V 3 bases, and 12 bases lay outside the gene matches.

The V and J genes are TRBV29-1 and TRBJ1-2; 7 bases are shared with TRBD1. Per germline, CDR1 SQVTM and CDR2 ANQGSEA. Losses at the gene ends were 6 bases for V and 3 bases for J; bases not matched to a gene: 10. CDR3 length: 14 residues. The CDR3 region is CSVRDSPGDYGYTF. The CDR3 DNA follows: TGCAGCGTGCGGGACAGCCCAGGGGACTATGGCTACACCTTC.

The J gene is TRBJ2-5, the V gene TRBV30; D tentatively fits TRBD1 or TRBD2 (5 bases each). The germline gives CDR1 GTSNPN, CDR2 SVGIG (reference sequence). The CDR3 length is 14 residues. Trimming cost V 4 bases and J 1 base, with 13 bases left between them. The CDR3 spells CAWNQGRLQETQYF. CDR3 nucleotide sequence: TGTGCCTGGAACCAGGGACGGCTCCAAGAGACCCAGTACTTC.

The gene calls are TRBV12-3 or TRBV12-4 and TRBJ2-7, with 7 bases identical to TRBD1. The CDR3 contains 14 residues. The V and J ends lost 7 bases and 2 bases, in that order; junction bases with no gene match: 8. Here the CDR3 reads CASNTRDSPYEQYF. The CDR3 DNA sequence: TGTGCCAGCAACACCCGGGACAGTCCCTACGAGCAGTACTTC.

V is TRBV3-1 and J is TRBJ2-7, with a tentative D call TRBD1 (5 bases). The germline V and J ends were trimmed by 6 bases and 0 bases, with 12 bases remaining between them. In germline, CDR1 is LGHDT, CDR2 YNNKEL (reference sequence). The CDR3 is 14 residues long. CDR3 in amino acids: CASRQQGSSYEQYF. The CDR3 coding sequence is TGTGCCAGCAGACAGCAGGGAAGCTCCTACGAGCAGTACTTC.

This clonotype was counted only a few times. The genes are TRBV6-2 or TRBV6-3 and TRBJ2-1; D gene unclear. The V end was cut by 6 bases, the J end by 3 bases, with 6 bases between. Per germline, CDR1 MNHEY and CDR2 SVGEGT. The CDR3 covers 12 residues. CDR3 sequence (DNA): TGTGCCAGCAGAACGTTCTACAATGAGCAGTTCTTC. Protein sequence: CASRTFYNEQFF.

This chain uses TRBV4-2 with TRBJ2-2, with 8 bases lining up with TRBD2. This CDR3 is built from 17 residues. V shed 0 bases, J shed 6 bases, and the junction held 9 bases outside the gene matches. CDR1 LGHNA and CDR2 YNFKEQ come from the germline V gene. The CDR3 coding sequence is TGTGCCAGCAGCCAAGATACTAGCGGCCCTCTCGCCGGGGAGCTGTTTTTT. Residues: CASSQDTSGPLAGELFF.

In this sample, this clonotype turned up a few times. The chain carries TRBV29-1 and TRBJ1-1, with D unresolved. The V gene's germline CDR1 is SQVTM and CDR2 ANQGSEA. The CDR3 extends over 12 amino acids. V lost 4 bases and J lost 4, with 10 bases in between. CDR3 in DNA: TGCAGCGTTGCCCGGGGAGGCACTGAAGCTTTCTTT. Translation: CSVARGGTEAFF.

This chain connects TRBV13 to TRBJ2-7; TRBD1 matches 7 bases. V trimming: 5 bases; J trimming: 3 bases; junction bases outside the gene matches: 7. This CDR3 contains 14 residues. In germline, CDR1 is PRHDT, CDR2 FYEKMQ (reference sequence). The CDR3 reads CASSLPGQFYEQYF. CDR3 sequence (DNA): TGTGCCAGCAGCCTTCCGGGACAGTTCTACGAGCAGTACTTC.

The V and J genes are TRBV11-2 and TRBJ2-2, with a tentative D call TRBD2 (5 bases). This CDR3 spans 14 amino acids. CDR1 SGHAT and CDR2 FQNNGV come from the germline V gene. Trimming pared 2 bases from V and 7 bases from J, leaving 11 bases between. The chain's CDR3 is CASSLIRGGGELFF. CDR3 DNA: TGTGCCAGCAGCTTAATACGGGGTGGCGGGGAGCTGTTTTTT. Looking up the rest from reference TRBV11-2 and TRBJ2-2 gives the full variable domain: EAGVAQSPRYKIIEKRQSVAFWCNPISGHATLYWYQQILGQGPKLLIQFQNNGVVDDSQLPKDRFSAERLKGVDSTLKIQPAKLEDSAVYLCASSLIRGGGELFFGEGSRLTVL.

This chain links TRBV3-1 with TRBJ2-1, with D perhaps TRBD2 (7 bases). Between the trimmed V and J ends, which lost 1 base and 4 bases, there was a span of 14 bases. This CDR3 region has 16 residues. Germline V CDR1 and CDR2: LGHDT, YNNKEL (reference sequence). CDR3 protein: CASSQGSRGLYNEQFF. The CDR3 DNA follows: TGTGCCAGCAGCCAAGGGTCGCGGGGGCTTTACAATGAGCAGTTCTTC.

The sample holds a few counts of this clonotype. The rearrangement uses TRBV6-4 and TRBJ2-3; 10 bases fit TRBD2. Germline CDR1 reads MRHNA; CDR2 reads SNTAGT. With V trimmed by 3 bases and J by 7 bases, 7 bases remained unmatched. The length of the CDR3 is 15 residues. CDR3 sequence: CASSESGGAPNTQYF. The CDR3, as DNA: TGTGCCAGCAGTGAAAGCGGGGGGGCCCCTAATACGCAGTATTTT.

This CDR3 reads CAISVSGTENTEAFF. The CDR3 region has the DNA TGTGCCATCAGTGTGTCGGGGACAGAGAACACTGAAGCTTTCTTT. The V and J genes are TRBV10-3 and TRBJ1-1; 7 bases are a match to TRBD1. With V trimmed by 4 bases and J by 1 base, 6 bases remained unmatched. The CDR3 has 15 amino acids. Germline V lookup: CDR1 ENHRY, CDR2 SYGVKD.

Turning to this clonotype: An end of the junction does not agree with germline; a read error may underlie this. J is TRBJ1-3 and V is TRBV3-1; D perhaps matches TRBD1 (6 bases). The CDR3 spans 14 residues. Germline V CDR1 and CDR2: LGHDT, YNNKEL (reference sequence). The CDR3 protein is CASSQAGQRNTIYF. CDR3 DNA sequence: TGTGCCAGCAGCCAAGCTGGACAGCGAAACACTATATATTTT.

This clonotype was counted only a few times. The V call is TRBV6-1, the J call TRBJ1-5; D is ambiguous. The CDR3 has 11 residues. V was pared by 8 bases and J by 7 bases, with 9 bases between. Germline V CDR1 and CDR2: MNHNS, SASEGT. The CDR3 bases are TGTGCCAGCGGCGAAGGACAGCCCCAGCATTTT. Its translation: CASGEGQPQHF.

Only a few counts were recorded for this clonotype. This chain links TRBV20-1 with TRBJ2-7; D is uncertain. Germline V gene sequence: CDR1 DFQATT, CDR2 SNEGSKA (reference sequence). V lost 3 bases and J 0 bases, leaving 6 bases between the germline ends. The CDR3 has 12 residues. The CDR3 nucleotides read TGCAGTGCTAGTAAGAGCTCCTACGAGCAGTACTTC. The encoded protein is CSASKSSYEQYF.

V gene TRBV29-1 combines with J gene TRBJ1-1; perhaps TRBD1 as D (5 bases). Germline CDR1 SQVTM, CDR2 ANQGSEA. This CDR3 region has 13 residues. V was shortened by 1 base and J by 4 bases, with 10 bases between the two germline ends. CDR3 protein: CSVEGGRGTEAFF. In DNA form, the CDR3 reads TGCAGCGTTGAAGGGGGTAGGGGCACTGAAGCTTTCTTT.

On this clonotype itself: One end of the junction varies from germline; a read error may be responsible. The rearrangement links TRBV7-3 to TRBJ2-3; 9 bases line up with TRBD1. The CDR3 has 15 amino acids. Per the germline V gene, CDR1 is SGHTA and CDR2 is FQGTGA. The CDR3 DNA reads TGTGCCGGCAGCCTCGGACAGGGGAGCACAGATACGCAGTATTTT. Translating it yields CAGSLGQGSTDTQYF.

This clonotype was observed a few times. CDR3 amino acids: CSVEDPDRTGRYEQFF. DNA of the CDR3: TGCAGCGTTGAAGATCCGGATCGGACAGGGAGGTATGAGCAGTTCTTC. The V gene is TRBV29-1, the J gene TRBJ2-1, with 8 bases that match TRBD1. The trim removed 0 bases at V and 8 bases at J, leaving 12 bases unmatched. Germline values: CDR1 SQVTM, CDR2 ANQGSEA. This CDR3 has 16 amino acids.

The V and J genes are TRBV7-3 and TRBJ2-5; 14 bases line up with TRBD2. CDR1 and CDR2 from the germline V gene are SGHTA and FQGTGA. The CDR3 is 19 amino acids. Germline trimming cut 5 bases from V and 3 bases from J; bases unmatched to any gene: 14. CDR3 sequence: CASSPGLAGVVPTEETQYF. The CDR3 coding sequence is TGTGCCAGCAGCCCGGGACTAGCGGGGGTTGTCCCTACCGAAGAGACCCAGTACTTC.

The V gene is TRBV27, the J gene TRBJ2-7; 9 bases agree with TRBD1. The germline CDR1 and CDR2 sequences are MNHEY and SMNVEV (reference sequence). The J segment lost 2 bases and the V segment lost 5 bases, leaving 4 bases of the junction unmatched. The CDR3 covers 14 residues. The CDR3 DNA follows: TGTGCCAGCAGTGCGACAGGGGGAGCCTACGAGCAGTACTTC. Translating gives CASSATGGAYEQYF.

This clonotype showed up just a few times. This chain uses TRBV7-6 with TRBJ2-7; the D gene is possibly TRBD2 (7 bases). The CDR3 runs to 16 residues. The ends were cut back, 1 base at V and 0 bases at J, with 13 bases in the middle. Germline values: CDR1 SGHVS, CDR2 FNYEAQ. In DNA, the CDR3 is TGTGCCAGCAGCTTAGATCTGGGGGGGCACTCCTACGAGCAGTACTTC. Protein: CASSLDLGGHSYEQYF.

The V and J genes are TRBV18 and TRBJ2-3, with 9 nucleotides matching TRBD1. CDR3 length equals 14 residues. V lost 1 base and J lost 5; bases outside the gene matches: 1. The germline V gene encodes CDR1 KGHSH and CDR2 LQKENI. The CDR3 is CASSPLTGGDTQYF. In DNA, the CDR3 is TGTGCCAGCTCACCACTGACAGGGGGAGATACGCAGTATTTT.

This clonotype was recorded once. The chain recombines TRBV20-1 with TRBJ2-5; TRBD1 matches 8 bases. The CDR3 is 15 amino acids. V lost 0 bases to trimming and J lost 5 bases; unmatched junction nucleotides: 8. CDR1 and CDR2 (germline): DFQATT, SNEGSKA (reference sequence). CDR3 nucleotides: TGCAGTGCTAGAGATCCGCAGGGGGCTTGGGAGACCCAGTACTTC. Translation: CSARDPQGAWETQYF.